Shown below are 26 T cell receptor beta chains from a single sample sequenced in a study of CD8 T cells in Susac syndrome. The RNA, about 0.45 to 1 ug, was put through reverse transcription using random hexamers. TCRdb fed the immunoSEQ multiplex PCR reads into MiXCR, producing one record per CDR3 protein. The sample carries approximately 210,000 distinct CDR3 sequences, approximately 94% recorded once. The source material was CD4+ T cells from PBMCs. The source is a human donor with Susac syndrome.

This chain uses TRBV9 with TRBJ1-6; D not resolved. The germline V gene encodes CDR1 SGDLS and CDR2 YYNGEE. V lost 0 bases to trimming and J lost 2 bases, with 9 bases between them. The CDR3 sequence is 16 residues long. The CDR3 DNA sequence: TGTGCCAGCAGCGTAGAGGAAAGGGCCTATAATTCACCCCTCCACTTT. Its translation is CASSVEERAYNSPLHF.

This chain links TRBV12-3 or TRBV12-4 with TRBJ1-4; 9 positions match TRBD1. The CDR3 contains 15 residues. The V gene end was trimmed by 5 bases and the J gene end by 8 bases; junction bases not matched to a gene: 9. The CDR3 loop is CASSPRDRDREKLFF. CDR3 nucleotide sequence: TGTGCCAGCAGTCCCCGGGACAGGGATCGGGAAAAACTGTTTTTT.

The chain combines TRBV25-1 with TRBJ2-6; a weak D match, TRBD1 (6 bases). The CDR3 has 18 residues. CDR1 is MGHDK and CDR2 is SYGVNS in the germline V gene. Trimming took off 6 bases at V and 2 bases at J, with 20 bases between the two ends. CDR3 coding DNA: TGTGCCAGCAGCAAAGCCCGGGGACAAGATACTGGGGCCAACGTCCTGACTTTC. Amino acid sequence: CASSKARGQDTGANVLTF.

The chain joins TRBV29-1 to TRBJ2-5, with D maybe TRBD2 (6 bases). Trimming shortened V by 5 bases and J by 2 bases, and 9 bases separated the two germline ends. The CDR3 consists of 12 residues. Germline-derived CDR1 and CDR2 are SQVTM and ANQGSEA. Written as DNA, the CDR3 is TGCAGCGTTCGTGCGGGACAAGAGACCCAGTACTTC. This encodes CSVRAGQETQYF. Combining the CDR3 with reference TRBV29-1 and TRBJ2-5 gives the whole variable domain SAVISQKPSRDICQRGTSLTIQCQVDSQVTMMFWYRQQPGQSLTLIATANQGSEATYESGFVIDKFPISRPNLTFSTLTVSNMSPEDSSIYLCSVRAGQETQYFGPGTRLLVL.

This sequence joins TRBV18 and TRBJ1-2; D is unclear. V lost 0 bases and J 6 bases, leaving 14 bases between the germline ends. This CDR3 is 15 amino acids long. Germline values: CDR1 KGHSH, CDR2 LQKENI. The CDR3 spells CASSPPTAAGNGYTF. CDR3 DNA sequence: TGTGCCAGCTCACCACCCACAGCGGCAGGCAATGGCTACACCTTC.

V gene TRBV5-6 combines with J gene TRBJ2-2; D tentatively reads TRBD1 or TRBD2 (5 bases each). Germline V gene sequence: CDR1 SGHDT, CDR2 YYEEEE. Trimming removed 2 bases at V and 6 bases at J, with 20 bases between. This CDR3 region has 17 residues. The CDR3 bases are TGTGCCAGCAGCTTAATAGACGGGGCCGACCCGGCCGGGGAGCTGTTTTTT. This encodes CASSLIDGADPAGELFF. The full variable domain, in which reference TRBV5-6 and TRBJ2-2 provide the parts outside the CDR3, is DAGVTQSPTHLIKTRGQQVTLRCSPKSGHDTVSWYQQALGQGPQFIFQYYEEEERQRGNFPDRFSGHQFPNYSSELNVNALLLGDSALYLCASSLIDGADPAGELFFGEGSRLTVL.

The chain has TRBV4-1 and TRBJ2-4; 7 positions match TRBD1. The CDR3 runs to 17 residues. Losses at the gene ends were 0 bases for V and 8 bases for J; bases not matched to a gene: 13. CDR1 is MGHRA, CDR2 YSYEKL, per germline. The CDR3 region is CASSQDLGQGEIYIQYF. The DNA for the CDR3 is TGCGCCAGCAGCCAAGATCTGGGGCAGGGGGAAATCTACATTCAGTACTTC.

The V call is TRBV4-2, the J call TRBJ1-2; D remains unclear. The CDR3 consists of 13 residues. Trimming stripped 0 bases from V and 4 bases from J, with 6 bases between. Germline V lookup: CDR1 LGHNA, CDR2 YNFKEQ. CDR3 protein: CASSQDPGYGYTF. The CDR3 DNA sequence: TGTGCCAGCAGCCAAGATCCAGGCTATGGCTACACCTTC.

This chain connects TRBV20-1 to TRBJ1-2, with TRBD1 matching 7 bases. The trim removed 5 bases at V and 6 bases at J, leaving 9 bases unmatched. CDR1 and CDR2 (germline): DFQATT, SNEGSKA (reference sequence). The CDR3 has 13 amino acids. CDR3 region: CSASGQINNGYTF. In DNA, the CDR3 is TGCAGTGCTTCGGGACAGATCAATAATGGCTACACCTTC.

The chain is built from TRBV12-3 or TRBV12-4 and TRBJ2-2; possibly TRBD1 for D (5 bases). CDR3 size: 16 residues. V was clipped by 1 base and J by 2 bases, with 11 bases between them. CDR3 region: CASSLEGPPNTGELFF. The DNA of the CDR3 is TGTGCCAGCAGTTTAGAGGGGCCCCCTAACACCGGGGAGCTGTTTTTT.

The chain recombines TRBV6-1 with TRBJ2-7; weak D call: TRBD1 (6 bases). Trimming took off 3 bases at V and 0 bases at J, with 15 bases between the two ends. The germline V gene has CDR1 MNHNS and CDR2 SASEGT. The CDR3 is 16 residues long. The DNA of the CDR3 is TGTGCCAGCAGTGATCCAGGACAGCAAAGCTCCTACGAGCAGTACTTC. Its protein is CASSDPGQQSSYEQYF.

CDR3 sequence reads: CSARTGVEQYF. DNA of the CDR3: TGCAGTGCCCGGACAGGGGTCGAGCAGTACTTC. The chain carries TRBV20-1 and TRBJ2-7; 9 bases match TRBD1. Germline CDR1 and CDR2: DFQATT and SNEGSKA (reference sequence). The CDR3 sequence is 11 residues long. The ends lost 6 bases at V and 6 bases at J; junction bases unmatched: 3.

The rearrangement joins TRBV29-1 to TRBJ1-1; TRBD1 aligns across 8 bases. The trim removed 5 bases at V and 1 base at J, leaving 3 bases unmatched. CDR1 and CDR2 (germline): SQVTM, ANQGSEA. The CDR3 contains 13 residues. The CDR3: CSVQDRENTEAFF. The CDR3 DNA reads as TGCAGCGTTCAGGACAGGGAGAACACTGAAGCTTTCTTT.

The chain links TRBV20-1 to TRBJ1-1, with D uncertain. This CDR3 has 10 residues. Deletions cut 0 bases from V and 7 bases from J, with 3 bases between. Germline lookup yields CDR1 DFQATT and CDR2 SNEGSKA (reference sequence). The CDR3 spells CSARDHEAFF. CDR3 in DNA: TGCAGTGCTAGAGATCATGAAGCTTTCTTT.

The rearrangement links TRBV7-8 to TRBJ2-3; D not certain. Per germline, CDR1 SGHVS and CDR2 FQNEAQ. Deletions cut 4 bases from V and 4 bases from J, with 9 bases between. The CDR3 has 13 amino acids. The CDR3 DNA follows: TGTGCCAGCAGCTCCCTTAGGTCAGATACGCAGTATTTT. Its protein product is CASSSLRSDTQYF.

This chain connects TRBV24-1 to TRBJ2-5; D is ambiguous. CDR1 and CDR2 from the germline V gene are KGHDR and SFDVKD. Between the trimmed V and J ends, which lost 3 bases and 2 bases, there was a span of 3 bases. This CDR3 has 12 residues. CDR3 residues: CATSDKQETQYF. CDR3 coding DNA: TGTGCCACCAGTGATAAACAAGAGACCCAGTACTTC.

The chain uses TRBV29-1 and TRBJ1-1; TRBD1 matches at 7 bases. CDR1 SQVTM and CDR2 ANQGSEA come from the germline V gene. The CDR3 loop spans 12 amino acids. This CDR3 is CALRQGHTEAFF. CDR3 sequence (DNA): TGCGCACTCCGACAGGGCCACACTGAAGCTTTCTTT.

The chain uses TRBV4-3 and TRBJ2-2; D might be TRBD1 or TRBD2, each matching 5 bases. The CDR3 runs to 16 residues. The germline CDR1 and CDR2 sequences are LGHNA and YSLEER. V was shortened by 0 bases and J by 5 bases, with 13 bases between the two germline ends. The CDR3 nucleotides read TGCGCCAGCAGCCAAGATACTCCAGGGAGAACCGGGGAGCTGTTTTTT. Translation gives CASSQDTPGRTGELFF.

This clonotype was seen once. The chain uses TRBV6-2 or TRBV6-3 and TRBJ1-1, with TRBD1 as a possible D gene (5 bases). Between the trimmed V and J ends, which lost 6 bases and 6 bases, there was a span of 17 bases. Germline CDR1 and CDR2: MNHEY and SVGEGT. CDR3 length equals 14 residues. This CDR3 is CASRLTVTFPEAFF. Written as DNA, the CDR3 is TGTGCCAGCAGACTGACAGTTACTTTCCCTGAAGCTTTCTTT.

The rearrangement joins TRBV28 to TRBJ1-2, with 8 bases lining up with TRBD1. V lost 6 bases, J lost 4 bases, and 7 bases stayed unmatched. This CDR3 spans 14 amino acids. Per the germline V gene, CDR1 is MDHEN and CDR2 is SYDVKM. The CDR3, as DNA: TGTGCCAGCAGGCTGACAGGGGCGGGCTATGGCTACACCTTC. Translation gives CASRLTGAGYGYTF.

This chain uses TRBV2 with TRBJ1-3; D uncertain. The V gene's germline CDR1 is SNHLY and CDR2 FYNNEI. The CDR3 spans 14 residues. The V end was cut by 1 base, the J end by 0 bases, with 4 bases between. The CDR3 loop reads CASSEEFSGNTIYF. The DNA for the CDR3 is TGTGCCAGCAGTGAAGAGTTCTCTGGAAACACCATATATTTT.

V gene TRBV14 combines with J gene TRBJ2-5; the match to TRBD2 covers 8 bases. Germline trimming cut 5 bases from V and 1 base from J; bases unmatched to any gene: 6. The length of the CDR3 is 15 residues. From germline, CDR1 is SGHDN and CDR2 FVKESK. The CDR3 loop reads CASSWRGGSQETQYF. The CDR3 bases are TGTGCCAGCAGCTGGCGCGGGGGGTCCCAAGAGACCCAGTACTTC.

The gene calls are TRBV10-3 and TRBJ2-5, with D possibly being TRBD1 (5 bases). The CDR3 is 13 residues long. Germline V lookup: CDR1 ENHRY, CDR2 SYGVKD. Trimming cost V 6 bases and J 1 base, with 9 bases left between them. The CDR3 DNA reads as TGTGCCATCAGGGACATGCTCCAAGAGACCCAGTACTTC. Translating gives CAIRDMLQETQYF.

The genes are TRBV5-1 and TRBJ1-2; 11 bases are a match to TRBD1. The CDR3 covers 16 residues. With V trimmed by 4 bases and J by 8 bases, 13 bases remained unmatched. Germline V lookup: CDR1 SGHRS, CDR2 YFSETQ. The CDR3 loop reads CASSGRRTGGAEGYTF. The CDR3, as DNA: TGCGCCAGCAGCGGTCGGAGGACAGGGGGCGCGGAAGGCTACACCTTC.

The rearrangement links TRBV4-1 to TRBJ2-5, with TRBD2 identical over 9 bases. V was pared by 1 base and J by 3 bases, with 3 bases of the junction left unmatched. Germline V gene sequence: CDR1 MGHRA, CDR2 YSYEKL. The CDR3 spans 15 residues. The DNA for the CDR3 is TGCGCCAGCAGCCAAGGACTAGCGGCGGAAGAGACCCAGTACTTC. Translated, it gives CASSQGLAAEETQYF.

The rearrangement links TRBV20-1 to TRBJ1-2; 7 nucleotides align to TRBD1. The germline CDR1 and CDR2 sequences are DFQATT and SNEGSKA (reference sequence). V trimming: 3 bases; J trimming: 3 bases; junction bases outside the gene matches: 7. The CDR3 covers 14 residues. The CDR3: CSASTGVGDYGYTF. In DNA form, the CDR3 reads TGCAGTGCTAGTACAGGGGTAGGGGACTATGGCTACACCTTC.